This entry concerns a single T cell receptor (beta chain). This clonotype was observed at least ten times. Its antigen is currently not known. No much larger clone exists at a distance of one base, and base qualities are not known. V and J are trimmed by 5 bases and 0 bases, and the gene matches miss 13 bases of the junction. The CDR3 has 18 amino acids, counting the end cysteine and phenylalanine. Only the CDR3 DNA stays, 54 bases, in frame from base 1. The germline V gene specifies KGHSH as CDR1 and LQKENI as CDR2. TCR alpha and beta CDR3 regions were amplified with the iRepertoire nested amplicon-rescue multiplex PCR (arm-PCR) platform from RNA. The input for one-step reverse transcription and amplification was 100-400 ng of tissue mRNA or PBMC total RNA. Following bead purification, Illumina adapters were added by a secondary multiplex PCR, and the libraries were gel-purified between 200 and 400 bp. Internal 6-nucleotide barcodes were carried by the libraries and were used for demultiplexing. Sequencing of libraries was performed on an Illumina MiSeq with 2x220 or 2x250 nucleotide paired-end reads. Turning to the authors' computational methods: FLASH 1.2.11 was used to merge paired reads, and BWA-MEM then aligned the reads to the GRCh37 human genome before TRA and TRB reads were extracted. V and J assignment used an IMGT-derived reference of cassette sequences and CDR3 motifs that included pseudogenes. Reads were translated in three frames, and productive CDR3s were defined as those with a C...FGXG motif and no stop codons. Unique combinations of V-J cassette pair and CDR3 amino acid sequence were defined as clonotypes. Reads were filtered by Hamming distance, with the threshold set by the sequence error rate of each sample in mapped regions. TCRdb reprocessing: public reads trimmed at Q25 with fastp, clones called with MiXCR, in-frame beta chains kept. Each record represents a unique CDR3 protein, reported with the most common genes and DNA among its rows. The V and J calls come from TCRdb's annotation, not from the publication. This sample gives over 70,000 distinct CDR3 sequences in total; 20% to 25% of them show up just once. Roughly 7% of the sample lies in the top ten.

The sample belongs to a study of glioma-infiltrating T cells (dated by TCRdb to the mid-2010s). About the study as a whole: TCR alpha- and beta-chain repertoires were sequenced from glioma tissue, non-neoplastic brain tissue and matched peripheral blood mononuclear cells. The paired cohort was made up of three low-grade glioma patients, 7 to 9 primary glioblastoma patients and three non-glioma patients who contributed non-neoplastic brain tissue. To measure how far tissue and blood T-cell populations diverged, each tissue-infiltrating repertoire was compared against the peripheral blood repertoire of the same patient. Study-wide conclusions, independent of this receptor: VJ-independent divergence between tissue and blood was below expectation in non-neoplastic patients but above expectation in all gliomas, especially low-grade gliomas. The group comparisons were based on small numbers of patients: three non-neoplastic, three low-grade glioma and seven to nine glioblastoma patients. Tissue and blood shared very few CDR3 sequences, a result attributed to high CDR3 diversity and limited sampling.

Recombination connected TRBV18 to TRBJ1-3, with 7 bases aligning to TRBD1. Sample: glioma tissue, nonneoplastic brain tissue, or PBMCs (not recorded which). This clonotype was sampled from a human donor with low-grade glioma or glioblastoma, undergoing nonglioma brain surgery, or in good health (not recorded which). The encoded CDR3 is CASSITPGQQSSGNTIYF. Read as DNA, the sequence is TGTGCCAGCTCAATTACTCCGGGACAGCAGAGCTCTGGAAACACCATATATTTT. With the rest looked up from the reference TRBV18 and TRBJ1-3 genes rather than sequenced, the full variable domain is NAGVMQNPRHLVRRRGQEARLRCSPMKGHSHVYWYRQLPEEGLKFMVYLQKENIIDESGMPKERFSAEFPKEGPSILRIQQVVRGDSAAYFCASSITPGQQSSGNTIYFGEGSWLTVV.